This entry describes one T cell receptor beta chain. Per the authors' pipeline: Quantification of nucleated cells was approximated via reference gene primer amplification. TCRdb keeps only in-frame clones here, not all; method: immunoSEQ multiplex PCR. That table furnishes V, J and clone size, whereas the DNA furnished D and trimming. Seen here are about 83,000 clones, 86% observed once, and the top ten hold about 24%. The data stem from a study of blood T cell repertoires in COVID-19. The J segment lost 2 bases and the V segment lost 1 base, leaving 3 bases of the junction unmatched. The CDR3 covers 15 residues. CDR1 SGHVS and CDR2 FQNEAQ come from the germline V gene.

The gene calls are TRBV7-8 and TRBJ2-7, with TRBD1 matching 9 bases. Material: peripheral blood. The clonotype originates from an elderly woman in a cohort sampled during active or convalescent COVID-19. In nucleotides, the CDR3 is TGTGCCAGCAGCTTAGTAGGGACAGGGCCCTACGAGCAGTACTTC. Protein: CASSLVGTGPYEQYF. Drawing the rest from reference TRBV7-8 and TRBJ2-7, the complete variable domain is GAGVSQSPRYKVAKRGQDVALRCDPISGHVSLFWYQQALGQGPEFLTYFQNEAQLDKSGLPSDRFFAERPEGSVSTLKIQRTQQEDSAVYLCASSLVGTGPYEQYFGPGTRLTVT.